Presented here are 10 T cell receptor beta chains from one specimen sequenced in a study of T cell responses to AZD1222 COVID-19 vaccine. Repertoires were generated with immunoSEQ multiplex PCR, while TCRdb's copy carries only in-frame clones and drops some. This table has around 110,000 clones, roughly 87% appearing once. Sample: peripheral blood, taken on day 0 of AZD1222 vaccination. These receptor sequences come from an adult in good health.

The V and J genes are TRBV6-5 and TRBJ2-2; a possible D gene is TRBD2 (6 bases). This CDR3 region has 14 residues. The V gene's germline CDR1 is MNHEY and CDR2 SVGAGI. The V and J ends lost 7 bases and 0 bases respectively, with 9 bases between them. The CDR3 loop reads CASILAANTGELFF. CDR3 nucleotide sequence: TGTGCCAGCATTTTAGCGGCGAACACCGGGGAGCTGTTTTTT.

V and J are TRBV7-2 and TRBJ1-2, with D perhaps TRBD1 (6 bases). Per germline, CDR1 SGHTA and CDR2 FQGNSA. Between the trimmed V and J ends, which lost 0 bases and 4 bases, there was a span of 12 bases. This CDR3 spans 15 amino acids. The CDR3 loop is CASSLATGSVYGYTF. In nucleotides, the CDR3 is TGTGCCAGCAGCTTAGCAACAGGGAGCGTCTATGGCTACACCTTC.

The CDR3 loop reads CAISVDRGLDGYTF. The CDR3 DNA is TGTGCCATCAGTGTGGACCGGGGTCTTGATGGCTACACCTTC. The chain employs TRBV10-3 and TRBJ1-2, with D unresolved. There are 14 residues in the CDR3. CDR1 is ENHRY, CDR2 SYGVKD, per germline. The V gene lost 4 bases and the J gene lost 6 bases, with 15 bases spanning the gap.

As DNA, the CDR3 is TGTGCCAGCAGTTATGGGGCCGGTGAAGCTTTCTTT. Translated, it gives CASSYGAGEAFF. This rearrangement joins TRBV6-6 to TRBJ1-1; the D gene is possibly TRBD1 (5 bases). Between the trimmed V and J ends, which lost 3 bases and 7 bases, there was a span of 9 bases. Germline lookup yields CDR1 MNHNY and CDR2 SVGAGI (reference sequence). The CDR3 spans 12 residues.

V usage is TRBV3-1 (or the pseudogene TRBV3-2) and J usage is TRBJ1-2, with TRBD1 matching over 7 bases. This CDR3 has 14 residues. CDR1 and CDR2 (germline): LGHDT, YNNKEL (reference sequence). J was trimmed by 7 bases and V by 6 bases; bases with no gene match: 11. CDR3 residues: CASREQGKIGGYTF. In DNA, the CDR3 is TGTGCCAGCAGGGAACAGGGGAAAATTGGTGGCTACACCTTC.

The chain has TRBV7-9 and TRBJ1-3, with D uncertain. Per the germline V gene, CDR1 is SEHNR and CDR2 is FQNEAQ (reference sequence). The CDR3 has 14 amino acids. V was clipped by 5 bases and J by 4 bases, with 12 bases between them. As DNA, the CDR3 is TGTGCCAGCAGCCGCGCTGCGGGGGGAAACACCATATATTTT. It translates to CASSRAAGGNTIYF.

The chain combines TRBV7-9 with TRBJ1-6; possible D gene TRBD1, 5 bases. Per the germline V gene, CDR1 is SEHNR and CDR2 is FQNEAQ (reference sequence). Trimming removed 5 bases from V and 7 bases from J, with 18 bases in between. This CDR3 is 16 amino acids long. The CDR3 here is CASSPSGGGWNSPLHF. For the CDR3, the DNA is TGTGCCAGCAGCCCTAGTGGGGGGGGATGGAATTCACCCCTCCACTTT.

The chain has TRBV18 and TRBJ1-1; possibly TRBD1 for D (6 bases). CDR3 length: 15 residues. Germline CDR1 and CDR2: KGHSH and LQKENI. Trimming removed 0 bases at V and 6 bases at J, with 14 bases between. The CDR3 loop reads CASSPPGARGPEAFF. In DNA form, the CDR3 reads TGTGCCAGCTCACCACCTGGAGCCAGGGGCCCTGAAGCTTTCTTT.

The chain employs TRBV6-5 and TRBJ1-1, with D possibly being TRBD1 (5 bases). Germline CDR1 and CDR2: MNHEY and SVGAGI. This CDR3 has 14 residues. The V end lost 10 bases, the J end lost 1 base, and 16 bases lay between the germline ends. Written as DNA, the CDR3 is TGTGCCACCAAGCTTTTAACAGGGAACACTGAAGCTTTCTTT. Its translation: CATKLLTGNTEAFF.

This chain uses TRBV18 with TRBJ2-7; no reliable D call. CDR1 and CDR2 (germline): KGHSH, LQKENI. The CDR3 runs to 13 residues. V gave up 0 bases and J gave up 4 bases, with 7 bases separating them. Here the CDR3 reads CASSPPREYEQYF. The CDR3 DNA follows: TGTGCCAGCTCACCACCGAGAGAGTACGAGCAGTACTTC.